This T cell receptor beta chain was recovered during a study of T cell repertoires in cytomegalovirus infection (dated by TCRdb to the late 2010s). A note on the overall study: Donor HLA type was relevant to the analysis, as public TCR beta signatures indicated carriage of CMV infection together with the matching HLA type. On the study overall, not on this receptor specifically: In both this cohort and an independent cohort of some 370 donors, the cumulative frequency of public TCR beta family members distinguished carriers of CMV infection plus the relevant HLA type. The ex vivo response was dominated by HLA-C-restricted CMV-specific TCR beta clonotypes, which also provided the single most frequent clonotype in two of eight donors.

TCRdb shows the sequencer as Illumina HiSeq 1500. TCRdb itself trimmed the public reads at Q25 with fastp, ran MiXCR and retained productive beta chains. Each entry is one CDR3 protein sequence, shown with its most common DNA and genes. The sample table shows some 220,000 distinct CDR3 sequences, and 12% are seen once. Together, the top ten hold 1.5% to 2% of the sample. This clonotype was recorded a few times. Its antigen is unknown. No qualities accompany the bases; no much larger clone lies one base away. The sequence derives from a human donor in good health (CMV status not recorded). Some clones in this sample may be carry-over from other donors' samples. Source material: PBMCs.

The CDR3 has the sequence CASHRESSYEQYF. The DNA sequence is TGTGCCAGCCATCGGGAGAGCTCCTACGAGCAGTACTTC. Recombination connected TRBV6-2 or TRBV6-3 to TRBJ2-7; the D region possibly corresponds to TRBD2 (6 bases align). According to the germline V gene, CDR1 reads MNHEY and CDR2 reads SVGEGT. V gives up 8 bases and J gives up 0 bases, and the segment between their germline ends measures 11 bases. The CDR3 numbers 13 residues from cysteine through phenylalanine. Left in the record is the CDR3 DNA by itself, 39 bases read in frame from the first base.